Listed below are T cell receptor beta chains from one sample, sequenced in a study of blood T cell repertoires in COVID-19. Profiling relied on immunoSEQ multiplex PCR, and the TCRdb table lists in-frame clones only, not all of them. The sample carries about 59,000 clones, 79% recorded once. The sample taken for sequencing was peripheral blood. Every receptor here comes from a man in his 60s with acute or convalescent COVID-19. The CDR3 runs from the conserved cysteine through the conserved F or W. A D gene is named only where the DNA matches it firmly. Some rows have no size entry. The others give once, few or many, or a class for an expanded clone.

D | size | J | V | DNA | CDR3
NA | NA | TRBJ2-3 | TRBV28 | TGTGCCAGCGGCGGGATCACAGATACGCAGTATTTT | CASGGITDTQYF
TRBD2 | NA | TRBJ2-3 | TRBV7-8 | TGTGCCAGCAGCTCCGAAGTTATAGCGGGAAGCCCAGATACGCAGTATTTT | CASSSEVIAGSPDTQYF
TRBD1 | NA | TRBJ2-1 | TRBV11-2 | TGTGCCAGCAGGCATGACAGGGTTTACAATGAGCAGTTCTTC | CASRHDRVYNEQFF
TRBD1 | NA | TRBJ1-1 | TRBV4-1 | TGCGCCAGCAGCCAAGTTGGCAGGACAGGGAACACTGAAGCTTTCTTT | CASSQVGRTGNTEAFF
NA | NA | TRBJ2-2 | TRBV4-1 | TGCGCCAGCAGCCAAGTATGGCCGAACACCGGGGAGCTGTTTTTT | CASSQVWPNTGELFF
NA | NA | TRBJ1-1 | TRBV12-3/TRBV12-4 | TGTGCCAGCAGTTTAACAATGAACACTGAAGCTTTCTTT | CASSLTMNTEAFF
NA | NA | TRBJ2-3 | TRBV11-2 | TGTGCCAGCAGCCTCAGCCCGGCGGAAGATACGCAGTATTTT | CASSLSPAEDTQYF
TRBD2 | NA | TRBJ2-2 | TRBV7-2 | TGTGCCAGCAGCTTAGCGGGAGGCGGGAGGACCGGGGAGCTGTTTTTT | CASSLAGGGRTGELFF
TRBD1 | NA | TRBJ2-7 | TRBV29-1 | TGCAGCGTTGAAGAGAAGGGCGGGACAGGGGTCTACGAGCAGTACTTC | CSVEEKGGTGVYEQYF
NA | NA | TRBJ1-2 | TRBV2 | TGTGCCAGCAGCCCCAAAGATTTCGCAGGGATTTTTGCTCGGGGCTACACCTTC | CASSPKDFAGIFARGYTF
NA | NA | TRBJ2-2 | TRBV3-1/TRBV3-2 | TGTGCCAGCAGCCAAGGAGAGGGACTCGAAGTAGTCCTGTTTTTT | CASSQGEGLEVVLFF
NA | NA | TRBJ1-2 | TRBV20-1 | TGCAGTGCTAGTCCCCAAATCGGCTACACCTTC | CSASPQIGYTF
TRBD2 | few | TRBJ2-2 | TRBV28 | TGTGCCAGCAGTTTCGGCTGGCGGGAGGGCCCGAACACCGGGGAGCTGTTTTTT | CASSFGWREGPNTGELFF
TRBD2 | once | TRBJ2-3 | TRBV27 | TGTGCCAGCAGACTAGGCGGGTGGGCGGGAGGAACAGATACGCAGTATTTT | CASRLGGWAGGTDTQYF
NA | once | TRBJ2-7 | TRBV19 | TGTGCCAGTAGTAGGAGTGGTTTCTACGAGCAGTACTTC | CASSRSGFYEQYF
TRBD2 | once | TRBJ2-3 | TRBV28 | TGTGCCAGCAGTTTATACTCTGGGACTAGCGGGAGCACAGATACGCAGTATTTT | CASSLYSGTSGSTDTQYF
NA | once | TRBJ1-6 | TRBV19 | TGTGCCAGTAGTATTTTGGGCTCACCCCTCCACTTT | CASSILGSPLHF
TRBD1 | NA | TRBJ1-2 | TRBV5-4 | TGTGCCAGCACCATCGACAGGGCTAGAGGCTACACCTTC | CASTIDRARGYTF
NA | NA | TRBJ2-3 | TRBV18 | TGTGCCAGCTCACCACCCGTCAGTAGGAGGACAGATACGCAGTATTTT | CASSPPVSRRTDTQYF
NA | NA | TRBJ1-3 | TRBV4-2 | TGTGCCAGCAGCCAAGACCAGGCCAGGAGGGTATATTTT | CASSQDQARRVYF
TRBD1 | NA | TRBJ2-5 | TRBV15 | TGTGCCACCAGCAGAGGGAAGGACAGGGGGCGGGAGACCCAGTACTTC | CATSRGKDRGRETQYF
NA | NA | TRBJ2-7 | TRBV27 | TGTGCCAGCAGTCCGCGGGCAGATTATTCCTACGAGCAGTACTTC | CASSPRADYSYEQYF
NA | NA | TRBJ1-5 | TRBV12-3/TRBV12-4 | TGTGCCAGCAGTTTTGCACGGGATCAGCCCCAGCATTTT | CASSFARDQPQHF
NA | NA | TRBJ2-3 | TRBV10-3 | TGTGCCATCAGCACCGCAGGGGATACTGTTTATTTT | CAISTAGDTVYF
NA | NA | TRBJ2-1 | TRBV5-1 | TGCGCCAGCAGCGGGGACATCGGGTTGGAGCAGTTCTTC | CASSGDIGLEQFF